The clone carrying this TCR beta chain was seen ten or more times. Antigen: not known. Time point reported: sample taken at primary tumor resection. Whole RNA, isolated from tumor, nontumor lung or frozen PBMC, was sequenced without prior sorting. This entry is derived from a study of spatial heterogeneity in lung cancer. Whole-study context: Beta-chain sequences consistently outnumbered alpha-chain sequences in detection.

Study-level points and caveats: Circulating ubiquitous expanded tumor TCRs were observed more frequently at resection than at follow-up.

Deletions cut 5 bases from V and 7 bases from J, with 15 bases between. The CDR3 is made up of 12 amino acids. Germline assignment: CDR1 SQVTM and CDR2 ANQGSEA. Unique molecular identifiers, one per molecule, were present on every TCR cDNA molecule. From the 5' RACE reads, TCRdb called clonotypes with MiXCR, one entry per CDR3 protein. The sample yields about 44,000 distinct CDR3 sequences, roughly an eighth seen once. The chain couples TRBV29-1 to TRBJ2-7; TRBD2 is a possible D gene (5 bases). This sequence was found in a male donor with early-stage non-small cell lung cancer. This sample comprised PBMCs, obtained at surgery. The CDR3 sequence is CSVTFGVEEQYF. The CDR3 coding sequence is TGCAGCGTTACCTTCGGGGTGGAGGAGCAGTACTTC.